The next 2 T cell receptor beta chains were all read from a single sample in a study of T cells in localized non-small cell lung cancer. Clones were read by immunoSEQ multiplex PCR, and TCRdb kept only the in-frame ones, dropping some. There are about 79,000 clones in the sample; more than 70% occur only once, and 20% to 25% lies in the top ten. The starting material was peripheral blood, obtained before any cancer treatment. The source is a woman aged 35 to 75 with stage I squamous cell lung carcinoma.

V gene TRBV5-6 combines with J gene TRBJ2-3, with 10 bases lining up with TRBD1. This CDR3 region has 14 residues. Germline V CDR1 and CDR2: SGHDT, YYEEEE. V lost 5 bases and J lost 6; bases outside the gene matches: 6. CDR3 nucleotides: TGTGCCAGCAGTCCGACAGGGGGCAGGGATACGCAGTATTTT. It encodes CASSPTGGRDTQYF.

In this sample, this clone turned up a few times. CDR3 DNA: TGTGCCAGCAGCTTAGAACTGCCAGGAGTCATGGGGAATGAGCAGTTCTTC. It encodes CASSLELPGVMGNEQFF. The chain carries TRBV7-6 and TRBJ2-1; D is undetermined. The V gene lost 1 base and the J gene lost 7 bases, with 20 bases spanning the gap. CDR3 size: 17 residues. Germline assignment: CDR1 SGHVS and CDR2 FNYEAQ.